Listed below are T cell receptor beta chains from one sample, sequenced in a study of T cell changes during pregnancy in multiple sclerosis. Produced via immunoSEQ multiplex PCR; TCRdb's table is partial and in-frame only. The sample holds 35,000 to 40,000 clones, roughly 87% seen once. The starting material was CD4+ T cells from peripheral blood mononuclear cells, obtained after pregnancy. These receptors were obtained from a female donor in good health, enrolled as a control in a pregnancy study. The conserved cysteine and the conserved F or W are not part of the CDR3 here.

V	CDR3
TRBV5-4	ASSSVDSRPNYGYT
TRBV11-3	ASSQGQGGGEQY
TRBV5-5	ASSLVGASTDTQY
TRBV27	ASSLLGAPNYGYT
TRBV28	ASSLGGAQTEAF
TRBV6-5	ASRKGLVGGTQY
TRBV18	ASSPAGTGAGEQY
TRBV7-8	ASSLTPGGANTGELF
TRBV14	ASSQRLAGGDEQF
TRBV19	ASSPIGYRRDLTFATNEKLF
TRBV7-3	ASSETEYGYT
TRBV25-1	ASRGHTGGGGNSPLH
TRBV7-6	ASSPQGALDEQY
TRBV4-1	ASSQAVFNTASNTGELF
TRBV9	ASSGAGTSGDTQY
TRBV30	AWSGRGGTEAF
TRBV2	ASSEAGRGGTDTQY
TRBV5-1	ASSSAGADTQY
TRBV5-1	ASRGDKDSPLH
TRBV18	ASSPPTTPRETQY
TRBV7-9	ASSLFQQYPS
TRBV9	ASSVVPTDEQY
TRBV6-6	ASSQGMNTEAF
TRBV28	ASRGGDTPGNTIY
TRBV18	ASSPQGGVRETQY
TRBV28	ASSLEWREGRNEQF
TRBV28	ASSLRGRDYRLYEQY
TRBV28	ASSLFRDQPQH